These T cell receptor beta chains were read from a single sample in a study of CD8 T cells in Susac syndrome. TCRdb reprocessed the immunoSEQ multiplex PCR reads via MiXCR and lists one record per CDR3 protein. Here the sample spans approximately 180,000 distinct CDR3 sequences, about 94% being singletons. Sample: CD4+ T cells from PBMCs. These receptor sequences come from a human donor with multiple sclerosis. Each CDR3 is given with its conserved first and last residue. D genes are given only for firm matches. Expanded clones get a size class; other rows say once, few or many, or leave the size out.

CDR3,DNA,J,size,D,V
CAIRGDRDTGELFF,TGTGCCATCAGGGGGGACAGGGACACCGGGGAGCTGTTTTTT,TRBJ2-2,once,TRBD1,TRBV10-3
CASSSGGYRQETQYF,TGTGCCAGCAGCTCCGGCGGGTACCGCCAAGAGACCCAGTACTTC,TRBJ2-5,NA,NA,TRBV7-2
CASSLGQGMGSEAFF,TGCGCCAGCAGCCTCGGACAGGGGATGGGGTCTGAAGCTTTCTTT,TRBJ1-1,NA,TRBD1,TRBV5-1
CASSVQGPQETQYF,TGTGCCAGCAGTGTACAGGGGCCCCAAGAGACCCAGTACTTC,TRBJ2-5,NA,TRBD1,TRBV25-1
CATSRGTTGQFYGYTF,TGTGCCACCAGCAGAGGGACGACAGGGCAGTTCTATGGCTACACCTTC,TRBJ1-2,NA,TRBD1,TRBV15
CATGSNYNEQFF,TGTGCCACGGGGTCCAATTACAATGAGCAGTTCTTC,TRBJ2-1,NA,NA,TRBV15
CASSLTPGGNEQFF,TGCGCCAGCAGCCTGACACCGGGGGGGAATGAGCAGTTCTTC,TRBJ2-1,NA,TRBD2,TRBV5-1
CSAGDGRNQPQHF,TGCAGCGCCGGGGACGGACGAAATCAGCCCCAGCATTTT,TRBJ1-5,NA,NA,TRBV29-1
CASSLELGDSEAFF,TGTGCCAGCAGCTTAGAGCTGGGGGACTCTGAAGCTTTCTTT,TRBJ1-1,NA,NA,TRBV7-9
CASGEPSLYNSPLHF,TGTGCCAGCGGCGAACCCAGCCTCTATAATTCACCCCTCCACTTT,TRBJ1-6,NA,NA,TRBV7-2
CASSSGPPGGTDTQYF,TGTGCCAGCAGCTCCGGCCCACCCGGAGGCACAGATACGCAGTATTTT,TRBJ2-3,NA,NA,TRBV7-9
CAWSSTEAFF,TGTGCCTGGAGTAGTACTGAAGCTTTCTTT,TRBJ1-1,NA,NA,TRBV30
CASSSNGRFQETQYF,TGTGCCAGCAGTTCCAACGGACGGTTTCAAGAGACCCAGTACTTC,TRBJ2-5,NA,NA,TRBV12-3/TRBV12-4
CSARGMVNEQFF,TGCAGTGCTCGGGGAATGGTTAATGAGCAGTTCTTC,TRBJ2-1,NA,NA,TRBV20-1
CASSGQGMIGNQPQHF,TGTGCCAGCAGTGGACAGGGGATGATCGGCAATCAGCCCCAGCATTTT,TRBJ1-5,once,TRBD1,TRBV2
CASRVGGLGAFF,TGTGCCAGCAGAGTAGGAGGCCTGGGAGCTTTCTTT,TRBJ1-1,NA,NA,TRBV28
CASSQETATFF,TGTGCCAGCAGCCAAGAGACAGCCACTTTCTTC,TRBJ1-2,NA,NA,TRBV3-1
CASSETTVPIQETQYF,TGTGCCAGCAGTGAGACCACCGTCCCTATACAAGAGACCCAGTACTTC,TRBJ2-5,NA,NA,TRBV6-1
CASGTGASEQYF,TGTGCCAGCGGGACAGGGGCCTCCGAGCAGTACTTC,TRBJ2-7,once,TRBD1,TRBV9
CSASGGGRGDEQFF,TGCAGTGCTAGTGGTGGGGGACGCGGCGATGAGCAGTTCTTC,TRBJ2-1,NA,NA,TRBV20-1
CASSLERAMNTEAFF,TGTGCCAGCAGCTTGGAGAGGGCTATGAACACTGAAGCTTTCTTT,TRBJ1-1,NA,NA,TRBV5-4
CSVSPAGTYYEQYF,TGCAGCGTTTCCCCCGCAGGGACCTACTACGAGCAGTACTTC,TRBJ2-7,NA,NA,TRBV29-1
CASSLNGQPQHF,TGTGCCAGCAGTTTAAACGGTCAGCCCCAGCATTTT,TRBJ1-5,once,NA,TRBV27
CASRERTGGGNEQFF,TGTGCCAGCAGGGAGAGGACAGGGGGCGGCAATGAGCAGTTCTTC,TRBJ2-1,NA,TRBD1,TRBV12-3/TRBV12-4
CASRDRGTDTQYF,TGTGCCAGCAGGGACAGGGGCACAGATACGCAGTATTTT,TRBJ2-3,NA,TRBD1,TRBV2
CSVEGRGQNYGYTF,TGCAGCGTTGAAGGCAGGGGCCAGAACTATGGCTACACCTTC,TRBJ1-2,once,NA,TRBV29-1
CASSSQGVNTEAFF,TGTGCCAGCAGCTCGCAGGGGGTGAACACTGAAGCTTTCTTT,TRBJ1-1,NA,TRBD1,TRBV11-1
CASSPLPGTSAKNIQYF,TGTGCCAGCTCACCACTCCCGGGCACGTCAGCCAAAAACATTCAGTACTTC,TRBJ2-4,NA,NA,TRBV18
CATSRDLADGYTF,TGTGCCACCAGCAGAGATTTAGCGGATGGCTACACCTTC,TRBJ1-2,NA,NA,TRBV15
CASSLGHEAYEQYF,TGCGCCAGCAGCTTGGGCCACGAGGCCTACGAGCAGTACTTC,TRBJ2-7,NA,NA,TRBV5-1
CASSPRASGEYRPLHF,TGTGCCAGCAGCCCAAGAGCCAGCGGAGAATACCGACCCCTCCACTTT,TRBJ1-6,NA,NA,TRBV4-2
CASSGWGKETQYF,TGTGCCAGCAGTGGGTGGGGGAAGGAGACCCAGTACTTC,TRBJ2-5,NA,NA,TRBV2
CASSGYSGGSYNEQFF,TGTGCCAGCAGCGGGTATAGCGGGGGGTCCTACAATGAGCAGTTCTTC,TRBJ2-1,NA,TRBD2,TRBV7-2
CAWSPGQGLSGANVLTF,TGTGCCTGGAGCCCGGGACAAGGCCTCTCTGGGGCCAACGTCCTGACTTTC,TRBJ2-6,NA,NA,TRBV30
CASSLTSGGNEQFF,TGTGCCAGCAGTTTAACTAGCGGGGGGAATGAGCAGTTCTTC,TRBJ2-1,NA,TRBD2,TRBV28
CATSRALSGTTGELFF,TGTGCCACCAGCAGAGCTCTTAGCGGGACCACCGGGGAGCTGTTTTTT,TRBJ2-2,NA,TRBD2,TRBV15
CASRTGGDTEAFF,TGTGCCAGCAGGACAGGGGGGGACACTGAAGCTTTCTTT,TRBJ1-1,NA,TRBD1,TRBV6-2/TRBV6-3
CASTLDSNYNEQFF,TGTGCCAGCACCCTGGACAGTAACTACAATGAGCAGTTCTTC,TRBJ2-1,NA,NA,TRBV7-2
CASSIQAIRNSPLHF,TGTGCCAGTAGTATCCAGGCCATCCGAAATTCACCCCTCCACTTT,TRBJ1-6,NA,NA,TRBV19
CASSAGLAGVSGELFF,TGTGCCAGCAGCGCCGGACTAGCGGGGGTCTCCGGGGAGCTGTTTTTT,TRBJ2-2,NA,TRBD2,TRBV9
CAISESMAGRETQYF,TGTGCCATCAGTGAGTCGATGGCAGGGAGAGAGACCCAGTACTTC,TRBJ2-5,NA,NA,TRBV10-3
CAISETSRTDTQYF,TGTGCCATCAGTGAAACTAGCCGCACAGATACGCAGTATTTT,TRBJ2-3,NA,NA,TRBV10-3
CSASTLNSPLHF,TGCAGTGCTTCGACGCTTAATTCACCCCTCCACTTT,TRBJ1-6,NA,NA,TRBV20-1
CASAQGLDIQYF,TGTGCCAGCGCCCAGGGGTTGGACATTCAGTACTTC,TRBJ2-4,once,NA,TRBV2
CASGRGRYEQYF,TGTGCCAGCGGCCGGGGGCGCTACGAGCAGTACTTC,TRBJ2-7,once,NA,TRBV6-6
CASSQDPAGQGARETQYF,TGTGCCAGCAGCCAAGATCCAGCGGGACAGGGGGCCAGGGAGACCCAGTACTTC,TRBJ2-5,NA,TRBD1,TRBV4-2
CSVGEWAGGIQYF,TGCAGCGTTGGGGAGTGGGCAGGGGGCATTCAGTACTTC,TRBJ2-4,NA,TRBD1,TRBV29-1
CASSRGNEAFF,TGTGCCAGCAGTAGGGGGAACGAAGCTTTCTTT,TRBJ1-1,NA,NA,TRBV12-3/TRBV12-4